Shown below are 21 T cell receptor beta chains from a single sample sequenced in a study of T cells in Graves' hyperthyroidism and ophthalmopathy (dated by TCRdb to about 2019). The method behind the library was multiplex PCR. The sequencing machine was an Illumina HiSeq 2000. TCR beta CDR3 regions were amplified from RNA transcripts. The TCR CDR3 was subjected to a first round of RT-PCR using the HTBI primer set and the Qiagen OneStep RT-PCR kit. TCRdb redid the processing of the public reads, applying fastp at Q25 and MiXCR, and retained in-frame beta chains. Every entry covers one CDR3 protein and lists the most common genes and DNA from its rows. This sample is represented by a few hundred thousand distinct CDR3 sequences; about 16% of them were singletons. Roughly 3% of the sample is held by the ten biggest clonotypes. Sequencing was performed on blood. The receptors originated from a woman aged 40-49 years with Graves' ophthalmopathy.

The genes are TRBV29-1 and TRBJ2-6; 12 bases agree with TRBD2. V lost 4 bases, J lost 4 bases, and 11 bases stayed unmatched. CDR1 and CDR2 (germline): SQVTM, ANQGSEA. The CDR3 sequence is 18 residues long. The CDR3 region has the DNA TGCAGCGTTGGCGGCGTTGGACTAGCGGGGACCGGGGCCAACGTCCTGACTTTC. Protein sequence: CSVGGVGLAGTGANVLTF.

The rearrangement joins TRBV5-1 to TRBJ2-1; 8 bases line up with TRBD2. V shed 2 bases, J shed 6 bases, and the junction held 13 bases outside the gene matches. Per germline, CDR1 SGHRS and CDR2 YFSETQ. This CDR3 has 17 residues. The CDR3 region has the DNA TGCGCCAGCAGCTTAGAGGGGCGGGAGGCCATCTCCAATGAGCAGTTCTTC. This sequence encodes CASSLEGREAISNEQFF. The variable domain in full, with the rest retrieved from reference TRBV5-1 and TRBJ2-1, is KAGVTQTPRYLIKTRGQQVTLSCSPISGHRSVSWYQQTPGQGLQFLFEYFSETQRNKGNFPGRFSGRQFSNSRSEMNVSTLELGDSALYLCASSLEGREAISNEQFFGPGTRLTVL.

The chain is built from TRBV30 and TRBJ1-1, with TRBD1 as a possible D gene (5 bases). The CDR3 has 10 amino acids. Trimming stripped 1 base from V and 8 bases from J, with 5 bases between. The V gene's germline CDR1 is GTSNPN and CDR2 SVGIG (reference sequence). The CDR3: CAWSDREAFF. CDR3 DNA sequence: TGTGCCTGGAGTGACAGGGAAGCTTTCTTT. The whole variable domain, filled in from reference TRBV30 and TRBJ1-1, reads SQTIHQWPATLVQPVGSPLSLECTVEGTSNPNLYWYRQAAGRGLQLLFYSVGIGQISSEVPQNLSASRPQDRQFILSSKKLLLSDSGFYLCAWSDREAFFGQGTRLTVV.

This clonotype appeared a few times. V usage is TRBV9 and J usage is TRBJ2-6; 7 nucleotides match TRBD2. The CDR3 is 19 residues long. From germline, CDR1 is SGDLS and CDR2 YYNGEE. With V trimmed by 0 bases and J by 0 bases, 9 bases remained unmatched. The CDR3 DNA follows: TGTGCCAGCAGCGTAGATATGGGGGGGAGCCGCTCTGGGGCCAACGTCCTGACTTTC. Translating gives CASSVDMGGSRSGANVLTF.

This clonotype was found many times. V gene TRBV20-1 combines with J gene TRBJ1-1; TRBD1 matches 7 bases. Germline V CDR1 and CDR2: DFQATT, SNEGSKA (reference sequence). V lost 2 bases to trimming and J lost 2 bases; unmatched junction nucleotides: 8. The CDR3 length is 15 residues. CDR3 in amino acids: CSARLPTGTNTEAFF. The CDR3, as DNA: TGCAGTGCTAGACTTCCGACAGGGACAAACACTGAAGCTTTCTTT.

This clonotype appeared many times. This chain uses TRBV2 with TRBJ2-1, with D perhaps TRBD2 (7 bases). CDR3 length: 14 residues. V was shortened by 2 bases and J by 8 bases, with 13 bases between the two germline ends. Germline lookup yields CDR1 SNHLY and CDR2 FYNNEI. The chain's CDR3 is CASSERGGWYEQFF. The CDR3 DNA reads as TGTGCCAGCAGTGAACGCGGGGGCTGGTATGAGCAGTTCTTC.

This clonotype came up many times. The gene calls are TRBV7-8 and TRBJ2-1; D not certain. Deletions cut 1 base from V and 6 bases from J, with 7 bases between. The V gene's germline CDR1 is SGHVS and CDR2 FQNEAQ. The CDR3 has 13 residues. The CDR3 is CASSLGQVNEQFF. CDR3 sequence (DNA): TGTGCCAGCAGCTTAGGGCAGGTCAATGAGCAGTTCTTC.

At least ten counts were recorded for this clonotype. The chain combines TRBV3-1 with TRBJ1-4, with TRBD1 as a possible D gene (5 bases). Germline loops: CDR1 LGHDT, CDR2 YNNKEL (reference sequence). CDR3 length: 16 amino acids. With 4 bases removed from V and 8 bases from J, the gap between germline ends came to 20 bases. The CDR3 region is CASSPPGAWVGEKLFF. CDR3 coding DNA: TGTGCCAGCAGCCCACCTGGGGCCTGGGTGGGAGAAAAACTGTTTTTT.

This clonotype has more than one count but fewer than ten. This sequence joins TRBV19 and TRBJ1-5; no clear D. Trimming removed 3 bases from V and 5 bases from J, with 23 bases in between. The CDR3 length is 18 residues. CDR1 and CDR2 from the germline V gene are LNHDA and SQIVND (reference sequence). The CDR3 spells CASSISRGGRNHDQPQHF. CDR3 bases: TGTGCCAGTAGTATCTCGCGGGGAGGGAGGAACCACGATCAGCCCCAGCATTTT. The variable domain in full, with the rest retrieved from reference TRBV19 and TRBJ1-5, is DGGITQSPKYLFRKEGQNVTLSCEQNLNHDAMYWYRQDPGQGLRLIYYSQIVNDFQKGDIAEGYSVSREKKESFPLTVTSAQKNPTAFYLCASSISRGGRNHDQPQHFGDGTRLSIL.

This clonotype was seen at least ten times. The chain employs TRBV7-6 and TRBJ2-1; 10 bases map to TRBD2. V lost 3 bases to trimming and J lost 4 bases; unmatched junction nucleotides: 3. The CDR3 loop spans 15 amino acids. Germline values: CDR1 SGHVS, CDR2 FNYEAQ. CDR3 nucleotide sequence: TGTGCCAGCAGCTTGCTAGCGGGGGTATACAATGAGCAGTTCTTC. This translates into CASSLLAGVYNEQFF.

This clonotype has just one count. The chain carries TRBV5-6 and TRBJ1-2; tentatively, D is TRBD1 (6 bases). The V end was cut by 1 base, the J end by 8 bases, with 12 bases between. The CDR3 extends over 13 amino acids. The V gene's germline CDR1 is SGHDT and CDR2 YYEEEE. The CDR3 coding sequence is TGTGCCAGCAGCTTGAACAGGGTGGACGGCTACACCTTC. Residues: CASSLNRVDGYTF.

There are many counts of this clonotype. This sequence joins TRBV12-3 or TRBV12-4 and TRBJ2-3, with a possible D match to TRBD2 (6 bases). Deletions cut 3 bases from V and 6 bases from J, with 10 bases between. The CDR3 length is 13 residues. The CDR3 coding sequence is TGTGCCAGCAGTTTCCCGACTAGTGATACGCAGTATTTT. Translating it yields CASSFPTSDTQYF.

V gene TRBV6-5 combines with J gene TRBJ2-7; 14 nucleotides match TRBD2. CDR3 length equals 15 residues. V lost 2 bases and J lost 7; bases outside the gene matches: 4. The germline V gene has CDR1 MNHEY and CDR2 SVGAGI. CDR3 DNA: TGTGCCAGCAGTTACAGGGGACTAGCGGGAGTAGAGCAGTACTTC. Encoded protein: CASSYRGLAGVEQYF.

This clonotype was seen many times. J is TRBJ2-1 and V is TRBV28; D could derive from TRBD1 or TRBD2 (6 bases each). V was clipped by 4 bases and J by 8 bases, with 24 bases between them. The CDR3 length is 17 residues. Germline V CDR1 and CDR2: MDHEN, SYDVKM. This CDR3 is CASSSPGDATSGHEQFF. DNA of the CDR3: TGTGCCAGCAGTTCCCCAGGGGATGCGACTAGTGGCCATGAGCAGTTCTTC.

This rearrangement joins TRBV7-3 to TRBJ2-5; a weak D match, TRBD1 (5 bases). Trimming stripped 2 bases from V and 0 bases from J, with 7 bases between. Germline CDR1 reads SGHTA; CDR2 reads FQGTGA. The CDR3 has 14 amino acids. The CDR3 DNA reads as TGTGCCAGCAGCTTAGGGGCACACCAAGAGACCCAGTACTTC. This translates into CASSLGAHQETQYF.

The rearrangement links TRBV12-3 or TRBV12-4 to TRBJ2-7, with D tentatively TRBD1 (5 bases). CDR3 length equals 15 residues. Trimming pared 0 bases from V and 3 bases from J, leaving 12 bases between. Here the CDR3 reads CASSLAREGDYEQYF. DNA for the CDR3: TGTGCCAGCAGTTTAGCGCGTGAAGGGGACTACGAGCAGTACTTC.

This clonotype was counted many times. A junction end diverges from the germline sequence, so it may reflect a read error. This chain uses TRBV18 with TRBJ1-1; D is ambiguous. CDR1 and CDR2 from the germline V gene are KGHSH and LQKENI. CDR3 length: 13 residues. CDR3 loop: CASSPDMNAEAFF. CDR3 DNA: TGTGCCAGCTCACCTGACATGAACGCTGAAGCTTTCTTT.

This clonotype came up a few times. The chain's CDR3 is CASSSELGMNTEAFF. In DNA form, the CDR3 reads TGTGCCAGCAGTTCCGAACTGGGGATGAACACTGAAGCTTTCTTT. The V gene is TRBV27, the J gene TRBJ1-1; no definite D call. The CDR3 sequence is 15 residues long. Trimming took 4 bases from V and 0 from J, leaving 12 bases between them. Germline V gene data show CDR1 as MNHEY and CDR2 as SMNVEV (reference sequence).

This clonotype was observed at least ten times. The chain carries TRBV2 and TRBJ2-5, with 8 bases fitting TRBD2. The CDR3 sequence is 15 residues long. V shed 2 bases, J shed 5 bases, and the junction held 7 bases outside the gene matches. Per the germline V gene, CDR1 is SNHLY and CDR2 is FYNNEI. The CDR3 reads CASSEFAGGAETQYF. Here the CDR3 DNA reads TGTGCCAGCAGTGAATTCGCCGGGGGGGCCGAGACCCAGTACTTC.

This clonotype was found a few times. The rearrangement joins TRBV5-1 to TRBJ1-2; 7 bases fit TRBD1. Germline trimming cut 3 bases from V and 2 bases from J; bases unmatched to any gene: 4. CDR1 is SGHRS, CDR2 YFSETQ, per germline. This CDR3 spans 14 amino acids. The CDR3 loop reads CASSSGGGNYGYTF. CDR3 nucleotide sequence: TGCGCCAGCAGCTCCGGAGGGGGCAACTATGGCTACACCTTC. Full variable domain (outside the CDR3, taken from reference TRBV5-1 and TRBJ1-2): KAGVTQTPRYLIKTRGQQVTLSCSPISGHRSVSWYQQTPGQGLQFLFEYFSETQRNKGNFPGRFSGRQFSNSRSEMNVSTLELGDSALYLCASSSGGGNYGYTFGSGTRLTVV.

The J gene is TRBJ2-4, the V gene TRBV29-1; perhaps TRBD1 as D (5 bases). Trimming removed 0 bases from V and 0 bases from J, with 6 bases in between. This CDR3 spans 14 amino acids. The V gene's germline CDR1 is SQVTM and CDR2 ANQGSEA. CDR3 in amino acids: CSVEEGLAKNIQYF. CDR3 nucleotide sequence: TGCAGCGTTGAAGAGGGGCTAGCCAAAAACATTCAGTACTTC.